The 32 T cell receptor beta chains below come from one sample, sequenced in a study of T-cell memory formation after mild COVID-19. Via MiXCR, TCRdb re-called the 5' RACE reads, giving one row per CDR3 protein. Of hundreds of thousands of distinct CDR3 sequences listed, about 13% were seen once; the top ten hold around a fifth. Material: PBMCs or a T cell subset sorted from them (not recorded which). These receptors were collected from a man between 18 and 29 years old who had mild COVID-19 (a few samples of this study predate the infection). Cell type and time point are not known.

The chain has TRBV4-2 and TRBJ1-2; D is possibly TRBD1 (6 bases). Germline CDR1 LGHNA, CDR2 YNFKEQ. The V gene lost 3 bases and the J gene lost 6 bases, with 17 bases spanning the gap. The CDR3 covers 15 residues. CDR3: CASSQETRGVNGYTF. DNA for the CDR3: TGTGCCAGCAGCCAGGAAACCAGGGGAGTGAATGGCTACACCTTC.

This clonotype was found many times. The gene calls are TRBV9 and TRBJ1-1, with 10 nucleotides matching TRBD1. This CDR3 comprises 16 residues. Trimming at V came to 0 bases and at J to 3 bases, leaving 5 bases not matched to a gene. Per the germline V gene, CDR1 is SGDLS and CDR2 is YYNGEE. This chain's CDR3 is CASSVEDRGWDTEAFF. The CDR3 region has the DNA TGTGCCAGCAGCGTAGAGGACAGGGGGTGGGACACTGAAGCTTTCTTT.

The CDR3 sequence: CASRLNPGNTEAFF. The CDR3 DNA reads TGTGCCAGCAGACTAAACCCCGGGAACACTGAAGCTTTCTTT. The chain couples TRBV7-2 to TRBJ1-1; D gene unclear. CDR3 length equals 14 residues. Between the trimmed V and J ends, which lost 6 bases and 1 base, there was a span of 12 bases. CDR1 is SGHTA, CDR2 FQGNSA, per germline.

This clonotype has a handful of counts. The rearrangement uses TRBV20-1 and TRBJ2-2; D is perhaps TRBD2 (6 bases). This CDR3 has 14 amino acids. Germline CDR1 DFQATT, CDR2 SNEGSKA (reference sequence). Trimming pared 2 bases from V and 8 bases from J, leaving 15 bases between. The CDR3 reads CSARSMEGQGELFF. In nucleotides, the CDR3 is TGCAGTGCTAGATCAATGGAGGGGCAGGGGGAGCTGTTTTTT.

Comments on this clonotype: Relative to the germline gene, one junction end is altered; a read error may explain this. V gene TRBV11-2 combines with J gene TRBJ2-1; maybe TRBD1 (7 bases). Germline V gene lookup returns CDR1 SGHAT and CDR2 FQNNGV. The CDR3 extends over 14 amino acids. The CDR3 protein is CASNLWPGGHEQFF. The CDR3 DNA reads as TGTGCCAGCAACTTATGGCCAGGGGGGCATGAGCAGTTCTTC. Supplemented by reference TRBV11-2 and TRBJ2-1, the full variable domain reads EAGVAQSPRYKIIEKRQSVAFWCNPISGHATLYWYQQILGQGPKLLIQFQNNGVVDDSQLPKDRFSAERLKGVDSTLKIQPAKLEDSAVYLCASNLWPGGHEQFFGPGTRLTVL.

This clonotype was seen more than once but under ten times. V is TRBV6-5 and J is TRBJ1-2; TRBD1 aligns across 11 bases. Germline V lookup: CDR1 MNHEY, CDR2 SVGAGI. The trim removed 6 bases at V and 6 bases at J, leaving 0 bases unmatched. The CDR3 runs to 12 residues. The CDR3 here is CASRGQGDGYTF. DNA for the CDR3: TGTGCCAGCAGGGGACAGGGGGATGGCTACACCTTC.

The chain employs TRBV18 and TRBJ2-7, with 8 bases lining up with TRBD2. Germline CDR1 KGHSH, CDR2 LQKENI. The J segment lost 7 bases and the V segment lost 3 bases, leaving 8 bases of the junction unmatched. The CDR3 consists of 14 residues. Written as DNA, the CDR3 is TGTGCCAGCTCACCGTCCCGGGGGGGCGGAGAGCAGTACTTC. Its protein product is CASSPSRGGGEQYF. The full variable domain, in which reference TRBV18 and TRBJ2-7 provide the parts outside the CDR3, is NAGVMQNPRHLVRRRGQEARLRCSPMKGHSHVYWYRQLPEEGLKFMVYLQKENIIDESGMPKERFSAEFPKEGPSILRIQQVVRGDSAAYFCASSPSRGGGEQYFGPGTRLTVT.

J is TRBJ1-2 and V is TRBV5-1; weak D call: TRBD1 (6 bases). Between the trimmed V and J ends, which lost 3 bases and 8 bases, there was a span of 17 bases. This CDR3 is built from 14 residues. From germline, CDR1 is SGHRS and CDR2 YFSETQ. CDR3 coding DNA: TGCGCCAGCAGCTATCCATTACAGGGCGGCGGCTACACCTTC. Translating gives CASSYPLQGGGYTF. Full variable domain (rest looked up from reference TRBV5-1 and TRBJ1-2): KAGVTQTPRYLIKTRGQQVTLSCSPISGHRSVSWYQQTPGQGLQFLFEYFSETQRNKGNFPGRFSGRQFSNSRSEMNVSTLELGDSALYLCASSYPLQGGGYTFGSGTRLTVV.

There are a few counts of this clonotype. The chain carries TRBV20-1 and TRBJ2-1, with a weak D call TRBD2 (6 bases). CDR1 is DFQATT, CDR2 SNEGSKA, per germline (reference sequence). The germline V and J ends were trimmed by 3 bases and 6 bases, with 15 bases remaining between them. This CDR3 spans 14 amino acids. The CDR3 is CSASGGGAINEQFF. CDR3 sequence (DNA): TGCAGTGCTAGTGGGGGAGGCGCTATCAATGAGCAGTTCTTC.

This clonotype was observed a few times. The gene calls are TRBV12-3 or TRBV12-4 and TRBJ2-5, with D tentatively TRBD1 (6 bases). V lost 4 bases and J lost 5, with 17 bases in between. CDR3 length: 15 amino acids. CDR3 coding DNA: TGTGCCAGCAGTTATGGACAGAGGAGTTGCGAGACCCAGTACTTC. It codes for CASSYGQRSCETQYF.

At least ten counts were recorded for this clonotype. The chain couples TRBV5-1 to TRBJ1-4; D is possibly TRBD1 (5 bases). Germline-derived CDR1 and CDR2 are SGHRS and YFSETQ. The V and J ends lost 1 base and 2 bases respectively, with 6 bases between them. The CDR3 totals 14 residues. CDR3 DNA: TGCGCCAGCAGCTTGTCAGGGACTAATGAAAAACTGTTTTTT. This sequence encodes CASSLSGTNEKLFF.

V is TRBV15 and J is TRBJ2-2, with a tentative D call TRBD1 (5 bases). Per the germline V gene, CDR1 is LNHNV and CDR2 is YYDKDF (reference sequence). Trimming took off 6 bases at V and 4 bases at J, with 12 bases between the two ends. The CDR3 has 14 residues. The CDR3 DNA is TGTGCCACCAGAGAGACAGTGTCCACCGGGGAGCTGTTTTTT. Amino acid sequence: CATRETVSTGELFF.

The chain is built from TRBV19 and TRBJ2-5; 13 nucleotides match TRBD2. The CDR3 is 17 residues long. Germline V gene sequence: CDR1 LNHDA, CDR2 SQIVND (reference sequence). With 3 bases clipped from V and 5 bases from J, the junction kept 9 bases outside the gene matches. As DNA, the CDR3 is TGTGCCAGTAGTATGACTAGCGGGGGGTCCGAGGTCGAGACCCAGTACTTC. It encodes CASSMTSGGSEVETQYF.

This clonotype showed up many times. This chain joins TRBV18 and TRBJ2-7, with a possible D match to TRBD1 (5 bases). The CDR3 is made up of 13 amino acids. V lost 5 bases and J 4 bases, leaving 12 bases between the germline ends. Per germline, CDR1 KGHSH and CDR2 LQKENI. CDR3 in DNA: TGTGCCAGCTCATTAGGGGTGTCTTACGAGCAGTACGTC. Translation: CASSLGVSYEQYV.

The rearrangement uses TRBV7-2 and TRBJ2-1; D tentatively fits TRBD1 or TRBD2 (6 bases each). V was pared by 4 bases and J by 7 bases, with 23 bases between. The CDR3 is 17 residues long. Looked up from germline, CDR1 is SGHTA and CDR2 is FQGNSA. In DNA, the CDR3 is TGTGCCAGCAGCTCACCGCGCCACGGGGGCCCTTGGAATGAGCAGTTCTTC. It yields the protein CASSSPRHGGPWNEQFF.

The chain joins TRBV6-1 to TRBJ1-1; a weak D match, TRBD1 (6 bases). Germline assignment: CDR1 MNHNS and CDR2 SASEGT. The CDR3 sequence is 14 residues long. V was shortened by 1 base and J by 4 bases, with 10 bases between the two germline ends. The CDR3 loop is CASSEGGAGTEAFF. In nucleotides, the CDR3 is TGTGCCAGCAGTGAAGGGGGGGCGGGCACTGAAGCTTTCTTT.

The gene calls are TRBV6-1 and TRBJ2-7, with a possible D match to TRBD1 (5 bases). Trimming shortened V by 4 bases and J by 0 bases, and 10 bases separated the two germline ends. This CDR3 is built from 14 residues. In germline, CDR1 is MNHNS, CDR2 SASEGT. The CDR3 loop is CASSGQDNSYEQYV. The CDR3 bases are TGTGCCAGCAGTGGCCAGGACAACTCCTACGAGCAGTACGTC.

The J gene is TRBJ1-2, the V gene TRBV4-3, with unresolved D. CDR3 length equals 13 residues. V shed 0 bases and J shed 7 bases, with 9 bases lying between them. CDR1 is LGHNA, CDR2 YSLEER, per germline. The CDR3 DNA is TGCGCCAGCAGCCAAGAGTGGAACAGTGGCTACACCTTC. It yields the protein CASSQEWNSGYTF.

The chain couples TRBV11-2 to TRBJ2-7, with TRBD2 identical over 8 bases. Per germline, CDR1 SGHAT and CDR2 FQNNGV. V was clipped by 5 bases and J by 7 bases; unmatched bases: 10. This CDR3 has 14 residues. The CDR3 reads CASSTGSGGYEQYF. CDR3 bases: TGTGCCAGCAGCACCGGCAGCGGGGGTTATGAGCAGTACTTC.

The chain recombines TRBV20-1 with TRBJ2-3; D is tentatively TRBD1 or TRBD2 (5 bases each). Trimming left V 1 base short and J 3 bases short, with 11 bases between. This CDR3 has 14 residues. CDR1 is DFQATT and CDR2 is SNEGSKA in the germline V gene (reference sequence). The CDR3 coding sequence is TGCAGTGCTAGAGGTAACGGGGCGACAGATACGCAGTATTTT. Amino acids: CSARGNGATDTQYF.

This chain links TRBV7-9 with TRBJ2-7; possibly TRBD2 for D (6 bases). From germline, CDR1 is SEHNR and CDR2 FQNEAQ (reference sequence). CDR3 length: 15 residues. Trimming took off 5 bases at V and 7 bases at J, with 21 bases between the two ends. CDR3 nucleotide sequence: TGTGCCAGCAGCGAGGCGGGATCCTGGGATACAGAGCAGTACGTC. It encodes CASSEAGSWDTEQYV.

The chain links TRBV28 to TRBJ2-2; D remains ambiguous. V was trimmed by 6 bases and J by 6 bases, leaving 14 bases between them. The germline V gene encodes CDR1 MDHEN and CDR2 SYDVKM. This CDR3 has 14 residues. CDR3 residues: CASRRTALPGELFF. CDR3 coding DNA: TGTGCCAGCAGGCGTACTGCATTGCCCGGGGAGCTGTTTTTT.

This clonotype was counted only a few times. This chain connects TRBV7-7 to TRBJ2-3, with unresolved D. The germline V gene encodes CDR1 SSHAT and CDR2 FNYEAQ (reference sequence). The CDR3 covers 13 residues. V lost 4 bases and J lost 6, with 11 bases in between. CDR3 amino acids: CASSSKSRDTQYF. In DNA, the CDR3 is TGTGCCAGCAGCTCGAAGAGCCGGGATACGCAGTATTTT.

In this sample, this clonotype turned up many times. The chain carries TRBV5-1 and TRBJ2-3, with 11 bases identical to TRBD2. The CDR3 sequence is 17 residues long. Per the germline V gene, CDR1 is SGHRS and CDR2 is YFSETQ. V lost 3 bases and J lost 3; bases outside the gene matches: 9. In DNA, the CDR3 is TGCGCCAGCAGCTCTCGACTTAGCGGGGGGGTTACAGATACGCAGTATTTT. Protein sequence: CASSSRLSGGVTDTQYF.

This clonotype was recorded a few times. V and J are TRBV21-1 and TRBJ1-2; the DNA was not compared with TRBD1, the D call given in the table. TRBV21-1 corresponds to a pseudogene. This CDR3 has 20 amino acids. DNA for the CDR3: TGTGCCAGCAGCAAAGAGGTCCACTGGACAGGGGGTGCCACTAACTATGGCTACACCTTC. Its translation is CASSKEVHWTGGATNYGYTF.

This clonotype came up many times. The J gene is TRBJ1-5, the V gene TRBV12-3 or TRBV12-4, with TRBD1 as a possible D gene (6 bases). This CDR3 spans 13 amino acids. Trimming stripped 6 bases from V and 4 bases from J, with 10 bases between. The CDR3 is CASSRRGNQPQHF. Here the CDR3 DNA reads TGTGCCAGCAGCCGAAGGGGGAATCAGCCCCAGCATTTT.

This clonotype has a handful of counts. The chain joins TRBV5-1 to TRBJ2-3, with 14 positions matching TRBD2. J lost 7 bases, V lost 3 bases, and 4 bases had no gene match. Germline CDR1 SGHRS, CDR2 YFSETQ. The CDR3 sequence is 15 residues long. The DNA of the CDR3 is TGCGCCAGCAGCTCAGGGACTAGCGGGGGATATACGCAGTATTTT. Its translation is CASSSGTSGGYTQYF.

A few counts support this clonotype. Here the CDR3 DNA reads TGCAGTGTCTCACGCTTGAACACTGAAGCTTTCTTT. This encodes CSVSRLNTEAFF. This rearrangement joins TRBV20-1 to TRBJ1-1; D is unresolved. The CDR3 is made up of 12 amino acids. Trimming removed 7 bases from V and 0 bases from J, with 9 bases in between. Germline CDR1 DFQATT, CDR2 SNEGSKA (reference sequence).

The rearrangement links TRBV29-1 to TRBJ2-2; D call uncertain. Trimming pared 5 bases from V and 6 bases from J, leaving 16 bases between. This CDR3 comprises 14 residues. CDR1 and CDR2 (germline): SQVTM, ANQGSEA. The CDR3 DNA reads TGCAGCGTTAGAGAGAATTGGAAATCCGGGGAGCTGTTTTTT. Translation: CSVRENWKSGELFF.

V and J are TRBV28 and TRBJ1-2; D gene uncertain. Germline V gives CDR1 MDHEN, CDR2 SYDVKM. The CDR3 has 13 amino acids. V lost 7 bases and J 4 bases, leaving 13 bases between the germline ends. The CDR3 DNA follows: TGTGCCAGCACCGTTCCAGGCGGCTATGGCTACACCTTC. Protein sequence: CASTVPGGYGYTF.

In this sample, this clonotype turned up a few times. Written as DNA, the CDR3 is TGCGCCAGCAGCTCAAGACAGGGTTTTACTGAAGCTTTCTTT. Translated: CASSSRQGFTEAFF. The J gene is TRBJ1-1, the V gene TRBV5-1; 7 bases agree with TRBD1. From germline, CDR1 is SGHRS and CDR2 YFSETQ. The CDR3 runs to 14 residues. Germline trimming cut 3 bases from V and 5 bases from J; bases unmatched to any gene: 7. Looking up the rest from reference TRBV5-1 and TRBJ1-1 gives the full variable domain: KAGVTQTPRYLIKTRGQQVTLSCSPISGHRSVSWYQQTPGQGLQFLFEYFSETQRNKGNFPGRFSGRQFSNSRSEMNVSTLELGDSALYLCASSSRQGFTEAFFGQGTRLTVV.

The sample holds a few counts of this clonotype. The chain has TRBV9 and TRBJ2-1, with 9 nucleotides matching TRBD2. The germline gives CDR1 SGDLS, CDR2 YYNGEE. The CDR3 is 14 residues long. J was trimmed by 8 bases and V by 2 bases; bases with no gene match: 5. CDR3 sequence reads: CASSVGRGGDEQFF. Written as DNA, the CDR3 is TGTGCCAGCAGCGTTGGGCGGGGGGGCGATGAGCAGTTCTTC. Supplemented by reference TRBV9 and TRBJ2-1, the full variable domain reads DSGVTQTPKHLITATGQRVTLRCSPRSGDLSVYWYQQSLDQGLQFLIQYYNGEERAKGNILERFSAQQFPDLHSELNLSSLELGDSALYFCASSVGRGGDEQFFGPGTRLTVL.